This T cell receptor beta chain was identified in a study of T cell responses to AZD1222 COVID-19 vaccine. About the study: Some second doses came at about 4 weeks and others at about 12 weeks; these were pooled. The study, taken as a whole, reports: White British donors predominated, females outnumbered males, and clonal diversity was possibly underestimated.

About this clone: Its antigen is as yet unknown.

Measured with immunoSEQ multiplex PCR; TCRdb has only the in-frame clones, and not every one. The sample records approximately 82,000 clones, 90% to 95% being singletons. The CDR3 covers 15 residues. V lost 3 bases and J lost 0, with 10 bases in between. Germline lookup yields CDR1 KGHSH and CDR2 LQKENI. Sequencing was performed on peripheral blood, taken on day 0 of AZD1222 vaccination. The rearrangement uses TRBV18 and TRBJ2-3; D perhaps matches TRBD2 (5 bases). This clonotype originated in an adult in good health. The CDR3 is CASSPMTGSTDTQYF. CDR3 coding DNA: TGTGCCAGCTCACCGATGACGGGAAGCACAGATACGCAGTATTTT.